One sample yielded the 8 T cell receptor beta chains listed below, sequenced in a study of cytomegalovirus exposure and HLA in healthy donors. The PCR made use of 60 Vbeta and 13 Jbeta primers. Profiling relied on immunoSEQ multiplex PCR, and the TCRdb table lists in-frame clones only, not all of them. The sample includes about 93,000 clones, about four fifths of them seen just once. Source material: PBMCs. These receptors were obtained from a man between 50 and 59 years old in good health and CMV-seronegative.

The CDR3, as DNA: TGTGCCAGCAGTACGACAGGGACGCTCTACGAGCAGTACTTC. Translating it yields CASSTTGTLYEQYF. This chain connects TRBV28 to TRBJ2-5; TRBD1 agrees at 7 bases. Matching the DNA end better, TRBJ2-7 makes the J call doubtful. CDR3 size: 14 residues. CDR1 is MDHEN, CDR2 SYDVKM, per germline.

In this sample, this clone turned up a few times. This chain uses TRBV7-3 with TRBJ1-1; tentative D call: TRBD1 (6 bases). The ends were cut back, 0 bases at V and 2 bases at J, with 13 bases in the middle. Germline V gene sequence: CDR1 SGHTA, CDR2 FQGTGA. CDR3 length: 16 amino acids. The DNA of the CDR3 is TGTGCCAGCAGCTTAACCCTTCGGACAGACAACACTGAAGCTTTCTTT. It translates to CASSLTLRTDNTEAFF.

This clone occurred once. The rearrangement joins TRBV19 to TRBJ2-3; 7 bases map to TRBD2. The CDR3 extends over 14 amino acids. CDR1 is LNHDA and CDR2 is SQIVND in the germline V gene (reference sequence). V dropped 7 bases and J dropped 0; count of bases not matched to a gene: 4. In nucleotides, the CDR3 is TGTGCCAGTACCATTAGCGGGAGCACAGATACGCAGTATTTT. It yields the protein CASTISGSTDTQYF.

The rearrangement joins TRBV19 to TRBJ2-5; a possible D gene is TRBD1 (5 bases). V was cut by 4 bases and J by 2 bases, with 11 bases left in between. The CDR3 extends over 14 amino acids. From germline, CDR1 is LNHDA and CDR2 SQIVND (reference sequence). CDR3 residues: CASSTQGLQETQYF. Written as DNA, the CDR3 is TGTGCCAGTAGTACTCAGGGCCTACAAGAGACCCAGTACTTC.

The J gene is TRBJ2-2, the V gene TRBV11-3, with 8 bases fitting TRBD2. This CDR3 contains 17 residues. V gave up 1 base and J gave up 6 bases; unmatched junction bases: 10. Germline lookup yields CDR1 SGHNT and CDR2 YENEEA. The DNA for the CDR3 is TGTGCCAGCAGCTTAGGCGGGGGGATATTTACCCCCGGGGAGCTGTTTTTT. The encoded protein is CASSLGGGIFTPGELFF.

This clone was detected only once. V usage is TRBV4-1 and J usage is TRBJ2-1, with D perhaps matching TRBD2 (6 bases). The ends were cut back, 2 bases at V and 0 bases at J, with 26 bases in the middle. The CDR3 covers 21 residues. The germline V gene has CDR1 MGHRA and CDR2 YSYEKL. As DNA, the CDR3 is TGCGCCAGCAGCCAATCTTATCTGCCCCTTCTTAGCGGTAGCTCCTACAATGAGCAGTTCTTC. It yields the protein CASSQSYLPLLSGSSYNEQFF.

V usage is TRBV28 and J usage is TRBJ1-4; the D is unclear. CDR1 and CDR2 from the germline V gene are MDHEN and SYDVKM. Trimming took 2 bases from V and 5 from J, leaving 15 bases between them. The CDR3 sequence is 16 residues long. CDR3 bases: TGTGCCAGCAGTTTACGAGTACCGCGGGAGAATGAAAAACTGTTTTTT. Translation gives CASSLRVPRENEKLFF.

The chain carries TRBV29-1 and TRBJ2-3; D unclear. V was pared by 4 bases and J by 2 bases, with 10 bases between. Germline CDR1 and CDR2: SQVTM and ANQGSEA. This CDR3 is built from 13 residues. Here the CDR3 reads CSVAGPLTDTQYF. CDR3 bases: TGCAGCGTTGCCGGTCCTCTCACAGATACGCAGTATTTT.